The T cell receptor (beta chain) under discussion was sequenced for a study of control samples from healthy donors and cancer patients. Trimming took 5 bases from V and 3 from J, leaving 13 bases between them. Germline V gives CDR1 MNHEY, CDR2 SVGAGI. The CDR3 covers 14 residues. Some clones are missing from TCRdb's copy, which holds only in-frame ones; the method was immunoSEQ multiplex PCR. The table lists about 110,000 clones, 82% of them singletons. A single count supports this clone. This receptor was taken from a man aged 18 to 29 in good health. The V call is TRBV6-5, the J call TRBJ1-1, with a possible D match to TRBD1 (6 bases). Sequencing used blood. In DNA, the CDR3 is TGTGCCAGCAGTCCGACAGGCCTTGACACTGAAGCTTTCTTT. It translates to CASSPTGLDTEAFF.